These T cell receptor beta chains were read from a single sample in a study of cytomegalovirus exposure and HLA in healthy donors. The data were produced by immunoSEQ multiplex PCR, yet TCRdb's version contains in-frame clones alone and is incomplete. The sample records approximately 100,000 clones, approximately 77% being singletons. Sequencing was performed on PBMCs. The receptors here all came from a woman in her 40s in good health and CMV-seronegative. CDR3s include the opening cysteine and the closing phenylalanine or tryptophan. Fields, in order: clone size, V gene, J gene, D gene, CDR3 protein, CDR3 DNA. The D gene is left open where the match is weak. Clone sizes are given selectively: once, few, many, or a class where the clone is expanded.

>once|TRBV6-6|TRBJ2-7|-
CASSTDFRAGSYEQYF
TGTGCCAGCAGCACAGATTTCCGGGCGGGCTCCTACGAGCAGTACTTC
>-|TRBV15|TRBJ1-6|-
CATSGTSRNSPLHF
TGTGCCACCAGCGGGACAAGTAGAAATTCACCCCTCCACTTT
>-|TRBV4-3|TRBJ2-1|TRBD2
CASSQGSLAGSYNEQFF
TGCGCCAGCAGCCAAGGGTCCCTAGCGGGGTCCTACAATGAGCAGTTCTTC
>-|TRBV7-8|TRBJ2-7|-
CASSLMASTYEQYF
TGTGCCAGCAGCTTAATGGCCAGTACCTACGAGCAGTACTTC
>-|TRBV4-1|TRBJ1-1|TRBD1
CASSRYDRENTEAFF
TGCGCCAGCAGCCGCTATGACAGGGAGAACACTGAAGCTTTCTTT
>-|TRBV4-1|TRBJ2-3|TRBD2
CASSQEASGDSTDTQYF
TGCGCCAGCAGCCAAGAAGCTAGCGGGGATAGCACAGATACGCAGTATTTT
>-|TRBV25-1|TRBJ2-2|TRBD1
CASSGWGQPNTGELFF
TGTGCCAGCAGTGGATGGGGACAGCCGAACACCGGGGAGCTGTTTTTT
>few|TRBV9|TRBJ2-5|-
CASSVGVSQETQYF
TGTGCCAGCAGCGTAGGAGTGAGCCAAGAGACCCAGTACTTC
>-|TRBV6-5|TRBJ2-7|TRBD1
CASSGQDLYEQYF
TGTGCCAGCAGTGGACAGGATCTCTACGAGCAGTACTTC
>-|TRBV30|TRBJ2-7|-
CAWSRLYEQYF
TGTGCCTGGAGTCGTCTCTACGAGCAGTACTTC
>-|TRBV5-4|TRBJ1-2|-
CASSSAGYYGYTF
TGTGCCAGCAGCTCGGCGGGGTACTATGGCTACACCTTC